Each of the 18 T cell receptor beta chains below was sequenced from the same sample in a study of blood T cell repertoires in COVID-19. TCRdb keeps only in-frame clones here, not all; method: immunoSEQ multiplex PCR. The sample contains roughly 69,000 clones, under 80% of which appear only once. The material sequenced was peripheral blood. All receptors derive from a human donor in a cohort sampled during active COVID-19.

V is TRBV5-6 and J is TRBJ1-5; D might be TRBD1 (5 bases). CDR3 size: 15 residues. Germline V gene lookup returns CDR1 SGHDT and CDR2 YYEEEE. The germline V and J ends were trimmed by 4 bases and 3 bases, with 14 bases remaining between them. The CDR3 spells CASSPSRQFNQPQHF. CDR3 in DNA: TGTGCCAGCAGCCCCTCCCGACAGTTCAATCAGCCCCAGCATTTT.

J is TRBJ2-3 and V is TRBV5-4; 8 positions agree with TRBD2. The V and J ends lost 4 bases and 2 bases, in that order; junction bases with no gene match: 6. The germline V gene encodes CDR1 SGHNT and CDR2 YYREEE (reference sequence). The CDR3 contains 15 residues. The chain's CDR3 is CASSHSGAITDTQYF. In DNA, the CDR3 is TGTGCCAGCAGCCATAGCGGGGCGATCACAGATACGCAGTATTTT.

The V and J genes are TRBV28 and TRBJ2-3; 10 bases are shared with TRBD1. Losses at the gene ends were 8 bases for V and 2 bases for J; bases not matched to a gene: 10. The CDR3 is 16 residues long. Per germline, CDR1 MDHEN and CDR2 SYDVKM. In nucleotides, the CDR3 is TGTGCCAGCCGGGACAGGGGACTAGGGGTCACAGATACGCAGTATTTT. Protein: CASRDRGLGVTDTQYF.

V and J are TRBV25-1 and TRBJ2-7, with D possibly matching TRBD2 (6 bases). CDR3 length: 15 amino acids. The V end lost 3 bases, the J end lost 5 bases, and 17 bases lay between the germline ends. From germline, CDR1 is MGHDK and CDR2 SYGVNS. This chain's CDR3 is CASSEPGLGSDEQYF. CDR3 sequence (DNA): TGTGCCAGCAGTGAGCCGGGACTCGGTTCCGACGAGCAGTACTTC.

V usage is TRBV2 and J usage is TRBJ2-3; 8 nucleotides agree with TRBD2. The germline V gene encodes CDR1 SNHLY and CDR2 FYNNEI. V shed 6 bases and J 6 bases; nucleotides not matched to a gene: 5. The CDR3 loop spans 13 amino acids. The CDR3 DNA follows: TGTGCCAGCAGCCGGGGGGGTGCGGATACGCAGTATTTT. Translation: CASSRGGADTQYF.

The J gene is TRBJ2-2, the V gene TRBV11-2; no clear D. CDR1 is SGHAT and CDR2 is FQNNGV in the germline V gene. CDR3 length: 14 amino acids. Trimming removed 4 bases at V and 3 bases at J, with 9 bases between. The CDR3 loop is CASSSSSYTGELFF. The CDR3 DNA is TGTGCCAGCAGCTCTAGTTCGTACACCGGGGAGCTGTTTTTT. Full variable domain (outside the CDR3, taken from reference TRBV11-2 and TRBJ2-2): EAGVAQSPRYKIIEKRQSVAFWCNPISGHATLYWYQQILGQGPKLLIQFQNNGVVDDSQLPKDRFSAERLKGVDSTLKIQPAKLEDSAVYLCASSSSSYTGELFFGEGSRLTVL.

The chain has TRBV4-3 and TRBJ2-4, with D perhaps matching TRBD2 (5 bases). The germline V gene has CDR1 LGHNA and CDR2 YSLEER. The CDR3 totals 15 residues. Trimming shortened V by 0 bases and J by 8 bases, and 14 bases separated the two germline ends. The CDR3 nucleotides read TGCGCCAGCAGCCAAGACGCCCGGGGATGGGACATTCAGTACTTC. Translating gives CASSQDARGWDIQYF.

The rearrangement uses TRBV11-3 and TRBJ2-3, with no clear D. The CDR3 runs 14 residues. CDR1 SGHNT and CDR2 YENEEA come from the germline V gene. With 5 bases removed from V and 5 bases from J, the gap between germline ends came to 14 bases. The DNA for the CDR3 is TGTGCCAGCAGCCCAAACTCGGGTCAAGATACGCAGTATTTT. Translated: CASSPNSGQDTQYF. The full variable domain, rest sourced from reference TRBV11-3 and TRBJ2-3, is EAGVVQSPRYKIIEKKQPVAFWCNPISGHNTLYWYLQNLGQGPELLIRYENEEAVDDSQLPKDRFSAERLKGVDSTLKIQPAELGDSAVYLCASSPNSGQDTQYFGPGTRLTVL.

The chain uses TRBV7-3 and TRBJ2-3; no reliable D call. This CDR3 is 13 amino acids long. Germline V gene lookup returns CDR1 SGHTA and CDR2 FQGTGA. V was cut by 8 bases and J by 4 bases, with 13 bases left in between. In DNA form, the CDR3 reads TGTGCCAGCGGATCAAGTACAGCAGATACGCAGTATTTT. It is translated as CASGSSTADTQYF.

DNA of the CDR3: TGCGCCAGGAAGGGACTAGCGGGGGGAGGGACCGGGGAGCTGTTTTTT. Protein product: CARKGLAGGGTGELFF. The chain has TRBV10-1 and TRBJ2-2, with TRBD2 identical over 15 bases. This CDR3 has 16 residues. The junction had 7 bases not matched to a gene; V was cut back by 9 bases and J by 5 bases. From germline, CDR1 is WNHNN and CDR2 SYGVQD (reference sequence).

The chain has TRBV28 and TRBJ2-7, with TRBD1 identical over 9 bases. This CDR3 has 16 amino acids. The V segment lost 6 bases and the J segment 4 bases; nucleotides outside the gene matches: 13. Germline-derived CDR1 and CDR2 are MDHEN and SYDVKM. This chain's CDR3 is CASRFSGWGQGYEQYF. The CDR3 DNA is TGTGCCAGCAGATTTTCGGGGTGGGGACAGGGTTACGAGCAGTACTTC.

This clone was counted once. V is TRBV6-1 and J is TRBJ2-2; TRBD1 might be the D (5 bases). V was clipped by 2 bases and J by 5 bases, with 12 bases between them. The CDR3 consists of 15 residues. CDR1 and CDR2 from the germline V gene are MNHNS and SASEGT. Here the CDR3 reads CASSEYGRATGELFF. CDR3 DNA sequence: TGTGCCAGCAGTGAATATGGCAGGGCTACCGGGGAGCTGTTTTTT.

This clone is categorized as medium-sized. In nucleotides, the CDR3 is TGTGCCATCAGTGAGCAGGACAGGACCCAGCCCCAGCATTTT. It encodes CAISEQDRTQPQHF. This chain uses TRBV10-3 with TRBJ1-5, with 7 bases lining up with TRBD1. This CDR3 spans 14 amino acids. In germline, CDR1 is ENHRY, CDR2 SYGVKD. Germline trimming cut 2 bases from V and 7 bases from J; bases unmatched to any gene: 5.

The chain carries TRBV4-1 and TRBJ1-5, with 7 bases that match TRBD1. Germline V gives CDR1 MGHRA, CDR2 YSYEKL. V lost 4 bases to trimming and J lost 3 bases; unmatched junction nucleotides: 3. The CDR3 has 14 residues. This CDR3 reads CASSPTGDNQPQHF. The CDR3 DNA reads as TGCGCCAGCAGCCCTACAGGGGACAATCAGCCCCAGCATTTT.

This clone was recorded a few times. The chain joins TRBV3-1 (or the pseudogene TRBV3-2) to TRBJ1-5, with TRBD1 matching over 11 bases. V trimming: 3 bases; J trimming: 6 bases; junction bases outside the gene matches: 7. The germline V gene encodes CDR1 LGHDT and CDR2 YNNKEL (reference sequence). The CDR3 is 16 residues long. CDR3 DNA sequence: TGTGCCAGCAGCCAGGCCGGGACAGGGGGTTCTCAGCCCCAGCATTTT. Its protein product is CASSQAGTGGSQPQHF.

The sample holds one count of this clone. The chain joins TRBV7-2 to TRBJ2-7, with 7 bases that match TRBD1. Germline lookup yields CDR1 SGHTA and CDR2 FQGNSA. This CDR3 spans 15 amino acids. V lost 4 bases and J lost 5; bases outside the gene matches: 11. The CDR3 loop is CASSSSRGGRNEQYF. The CDR3 bases are TGTGCCAGCAGCTCCTCTCGAGGGGGCCGGAACGAGCAGTACTTC.

V usage is TRBV12-3 or TRBV12-4 and J usage is TRBJ1-6; no definite D call. The CDR3 totals 12 residues. Trimming took off 3 bases at V and 9 bases at J, with 6 bases between the two ends. CDR3 bases: TGTGCCAGCAGTTTTTCCCTTTCACCCCTCCACTTT. Translation: CASSFSLSPLHF.

The chain combines TRBV5-1 with TRBJ2-3, with a tentative D call TRBD1 (5 bases). Trimming left V 1 base short and J 5 bases short, with 17 bases between. The CDR3 is made up of 16 amino acids. The germline gives CDR1 SGHRS, CDR2 YFSETQ. CDR3: CASSLTALGPGDTQYF. CDR3 nucleotides: TGCGCCAGCAGCTTGACGGCACTGGGGCCAGGAGATACGCAGTATTTT.